In its sample, the clone carrying this TCR beta chain was seen a few times. Germline-derived CDR1 and CDR2 are SGHTA and FQGNSA. The CDR3 runs to 13 residues. Trimming stripped 1 base from V and 5 bases from J, with 9 bases between. This entry is derived from a study of T cells in Graves' hyperthyroidism and ophthalmopathy. Amplification of TCR beta CDR3 regions used RNA as the template. The HTBI primer set drove a first-round RT-PCR of the TCR CDR3. TCRdb re-derived calls from the multiplex PCR reads in MiXCR, one entry per CDR3 protein. The sample includes about 640,000 distinct CDR3 sequences, about a fifth of them seen just once.

V gene TRBV7-2 combines with J gene TRBJ2-7; no reliable D call. The sequenced sample was blood. This clonotype was sampled from a young man with Graves' ophthalmopathy. The CDR3 is CASSLVAQNEQYF. The CDR3 bases are TGTGCCAGCAGCTTAGTGGCCCAAAACGAGCAGTACTTC.